These 9 T cell receptor beta chains were sequenced from one sample in a study of shared T cell receptors in the human thymus. Measured with immunoSEQ multiplex PCR; TCRdb has only the in-frame clones, and not every one. Of fewer than 700,000 clones in the sample, roughly 88% were seen once. The sample was also reused in another study, on human thymus T cells.

Sequencing was carried out using thymocytes. The source is a boy younger than two with a congenital heart defect.

A word on this clone: The junction and the germline gene differ at one end; a read error may be behind it. V and J are TRBV11-3 and TRBJ1-3; D call uncertain. The CDR3 contains 17 residues. Germline CDR1 is SGHNT and CDR2 is YENEEA. Written as DNA, the CDR3 is TGTGCCAGCAGCCTAGAAGACCCCAGCGAGTCTGGAAACACCATATATTTT. As protein: CASSLEDPSESGNTIYF.

The V gene is TRBV15, the J gene TRBJ2-5, with TRBD1 identical over 8 bases. V shed 5 bases and J 3 bases; nucleotides not matched to a gene: 8. Germline CDR1 reads LNHNV; CDR2 reads YYDKDF (reference sequence). The CDR3 totals 15 residues. The CDR3 DNA sequence: TGTGCCACCAGCCCGGACAGGGACGTGGAAGAGACCCAGTACTTC. Translated: CATSPDRDVEETQYF.

J is TRBJ2-5 and V is TRBV29-1; TRBD1 might be the D (5 bases). The CDR3 covers 11 residues. Trimming left V 8 bases short and J 6 bases short, with 13 bases between. CDR1 and CDR2 (germline): SQVTM, ANQGSEA. The CDR3: CSISGPKTQYF. DNA of the CDR3: TGCAGCATATCAGGGCCTAAGACCCAGTACTTC.

This sequence joins TRBV5-1 and TRBJ2-7, with 13 bases lining up with TRBD2. Germline V CDR1 and CDR2: SGHRS, YFSETQ. The V segment lost 4 bases and the J segment 2 bases; nucleotides outside the gene matches: 6. The CDR3 has 16 amino acids. As DNA, the CDR3 is TGCGCCAGCAGCCCCCGGACTAGCGGGAGCACCTACGAGCAGTACTTC. Protein sequence: CASSPRTSGSTYEQYF.

The chain uses TRBV10-3 and TRBJ1-1; the D gene is possibly TRBD1 (6 bases). The CDR3 is 18 residues long. The V and J ends lost 6 bases and 1 base respectively, with 24 bases between them. CDR1 ENHRY and CDR2 SYGVKD come from the germline V gene. The CDR3 coding sequence is TGTGCCATCAGCCGTCACTACTCAGGGGCCAAGGGGAACACTGAAGCTTTCTTT. This sequence encodes CAISRHYSGAKGNTEAFF.

This chain connects TRBV12-5 to TRBJ2-1; TRBD2 matches 7 bases. This CDR3 has 15 amino acids. J was trimmed by 8 bases and V by 0 bases; bases with no gene match: 7. Germline V gives CDR1 LGHNT, CDR2 FRNRAP. This CDR3 reads CASGLVPPRGDEQFF. The CDR3 nucleotides are TGTGCTAGTGGTTTGGTCCCCCCCCGGGGGGATGAGCAGTTCTTC.

V and J are TRBV7-3 and TRBJ2-7; the D gene is possibly TRBD1 (6 bases). V was pared by 2 bases and J by 2 bases, with 13 bases between. CDR1 is SGHTA and CDR2 is FQGTGA in the germline V gene. The CDR3 length is 15 residues. CDR3 nucleotide sequence: TGTGCCAGCAGCTTAGGTCCCGGGACAACCTACGAGCAGTACTTC. Its protein product is CASSLGPGTTYEQYF.

This clone was seen a few times. The chain recombines TRBV28 with TRBJ1-5, with no clear D. The CDR3 consists of 13 residues. V gave up 6 bases and J gave up 0 bases, with 6 bases separating them. From germline, CDR1 is MDHEN and CDR2 SYDVKM. CDR3: CASRRVSNQPQHF. CDR3 nucleotides: TGTGCCAGCAGGCGAGTTAGCAATCAGCCCCAGCATTTT.

This clone was detected a few times. The chain employs TRBV4-3 and TRBJ2-7, with TRBD2 matching 13 bases. This CDR3 region has 19 residues. Germline trimming cut 3 bases from V and 1 base from J; bases unmatched to any gene: 12. The germline V gene has CDR1 LGHNA and CDR2 YSLEER. The CDR3, as DNA: TGCGCCAGCAGCCACCAAAGTAGTCGACTAGCGGGAGGATCCTACGAGCAGTACTTC. As protein: CASSHQSSRLAGGSYEQYF.